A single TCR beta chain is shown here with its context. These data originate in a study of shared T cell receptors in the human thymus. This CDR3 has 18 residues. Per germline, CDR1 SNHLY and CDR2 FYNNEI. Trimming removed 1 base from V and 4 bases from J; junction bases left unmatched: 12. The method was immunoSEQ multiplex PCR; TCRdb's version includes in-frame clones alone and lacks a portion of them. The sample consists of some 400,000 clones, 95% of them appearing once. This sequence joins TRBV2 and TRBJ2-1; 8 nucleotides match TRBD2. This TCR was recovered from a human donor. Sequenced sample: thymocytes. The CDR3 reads CASSEVLGTSGNYNEQFF. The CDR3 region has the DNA TGTGCCAGCAGTGAAGTACTTGGCACTAGCGGAAATTACAATGAGCAGTTCTTC.